These T cell receptor beta chains were read from a single sample in a study of blood T cell repertoires in COVID-19. Measured with immunoSEQ multiplex PCR; TCRdb has only the in-frame clones, and not every one. This table has under 200,000 clones, around 90% appearing once. Sequencing was done on a sample of peripheral blood. The source of these receptors is a man between 18 and 35 years old with COVID-19, enrolled during active disease. CDR3s include the opening cysteine and the closing phenylalanine or tryptophan. D genes are given only for firm matches. The size of a clone is reported for some rows only, either as once, few or many, or as a class for expanded clones.

TGTGCCACCAGCTCGGCCCTAGCGGGTATGTACAATGAGCAGTTCTTC	CATSSALAGMYNEQFF	TRBV15	TRBJ2-1	TRBD2	-
TGTGCCAGCAGTTACGGTTTAGCCCCCGGGGAGCTGTTTTTT	CASSYGLAPGELFF	TRBV6-2/TRBV6-3	TRBJ2-2	-	-
TGCGCCACCTCCGTTTCAGCGGGAACCCCCGAGCAGTACTTC	CATSVSAGTPEQYF	TRBV5-1	TRBJ2-7	TRBD2	-
TGTGCCTGGAGTTCCAGGTCATTAGAGACCCAGTACTTC	CAWSSRSLETQYF	TRBV30	TRBJ2-5	-	-
TGTGCCAGCAGCCTCGGACAGGGGATCTACGAGCAGTACTTC	CASSLGQGIYEQYF	TRBV7-2	TRBJ2-7	TRBD1	-
TGTGCCAGCAGCCCGTGGGACAGGACCGGGGAGCTGTTTTTT	CASSPWDRTGELFF	TRBV5-6	TRBJ2-2	TRBD1	-
TGCGCCAGCAGTAAACAGGGGTCGTATACAGATACGCAGTATTTT	CASSKQGSYTDTQYF	TRBV4-3	TRBJ2-3	TRBD1	-
TGTGCCAGCAAACAACAGGGGTCCGGGTACGAGCAGTACTTC	CASKQQGSGYEQYF	TRBV28	TRBJ2-7	TRBD1	once
TGTGCCAGCAGCTTGGGCACAGGACACTACGAGCAGTACTTC	CASSLGTGHYEQYF	TRBV5-6	TRBJ2-7	-	-
TGTGCCACCTTCCCGTTAAAGGGGGAGAGAGAAAAACTGCTTTTT	CATFPLKGEREKLLF	TRBV6-5	TRBJ1-4	-	-
TGTGCCATCAGGACAGGGACTCAAGAGACCCAGTACTTC	CAIRTGTQETQYF	TRBV10-3	TRBJ2-5	-	-
TGTGCCAGCAGTTGGAATGGGGCCAACGAGCAGTACTTC	CASSWNGANEQYF	TRBV28	TRBJ2-7	-	-